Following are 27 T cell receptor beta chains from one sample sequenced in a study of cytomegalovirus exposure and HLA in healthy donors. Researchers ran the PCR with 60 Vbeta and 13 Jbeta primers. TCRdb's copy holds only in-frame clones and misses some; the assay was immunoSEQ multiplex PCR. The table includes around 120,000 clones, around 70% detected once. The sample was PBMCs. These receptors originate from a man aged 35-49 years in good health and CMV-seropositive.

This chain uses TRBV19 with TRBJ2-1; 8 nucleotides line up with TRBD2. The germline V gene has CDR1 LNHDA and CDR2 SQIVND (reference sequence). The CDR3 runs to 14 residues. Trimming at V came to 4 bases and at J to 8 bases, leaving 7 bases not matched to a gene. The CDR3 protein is CASSKAGDGDEQFF. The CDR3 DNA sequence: TGTGCCAGTAGTAAAGCGGGAGACGGCGATGAGCAGTTCTTC.

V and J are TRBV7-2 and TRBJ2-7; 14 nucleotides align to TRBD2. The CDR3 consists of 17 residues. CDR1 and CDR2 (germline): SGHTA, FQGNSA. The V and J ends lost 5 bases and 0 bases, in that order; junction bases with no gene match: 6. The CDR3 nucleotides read TGTGCCAGCAGCCCAGGACTAGCGGGAGGCCGCTCCTACGAGCAGTACTTC. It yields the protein CASSPGLAGGRSYEQYF. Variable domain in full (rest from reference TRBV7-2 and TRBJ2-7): GAGVSQSPSNKVTEKGKDVELRCDPISGHTALYWYRQSLGQGLEFLIYFQGNSAPDKSGLPSDRFSAERTGGSVSTLTIQRTQQEDSAVYLCASSPGLAGGRSYEQYFGPGTRLTVT.

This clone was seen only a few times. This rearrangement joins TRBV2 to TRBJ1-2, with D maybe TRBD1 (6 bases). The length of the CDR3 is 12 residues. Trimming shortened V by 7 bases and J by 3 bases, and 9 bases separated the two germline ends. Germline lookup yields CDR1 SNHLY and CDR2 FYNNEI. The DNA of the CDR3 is TGTGCCAGCAAGCCAGGGGACTATGGCTACACCTTC. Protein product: CASKPGDYGYTF.

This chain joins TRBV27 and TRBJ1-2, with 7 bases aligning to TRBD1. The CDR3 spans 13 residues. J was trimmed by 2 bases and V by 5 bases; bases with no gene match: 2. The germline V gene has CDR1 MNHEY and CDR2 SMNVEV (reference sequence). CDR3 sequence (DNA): TGTGCCAGCAGTATAGGGGGCAACTATGGCTACACCTTC. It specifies CASSIGGNYGYTF.

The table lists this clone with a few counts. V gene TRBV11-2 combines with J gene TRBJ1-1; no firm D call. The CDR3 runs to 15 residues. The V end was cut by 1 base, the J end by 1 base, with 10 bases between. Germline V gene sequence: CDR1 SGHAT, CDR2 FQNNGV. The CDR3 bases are TGTGCCAGCAGCTTAGTTCTCATGAGGAACACTGAAGCTTTCTTT. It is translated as CASSLVLMRNTEAFF.

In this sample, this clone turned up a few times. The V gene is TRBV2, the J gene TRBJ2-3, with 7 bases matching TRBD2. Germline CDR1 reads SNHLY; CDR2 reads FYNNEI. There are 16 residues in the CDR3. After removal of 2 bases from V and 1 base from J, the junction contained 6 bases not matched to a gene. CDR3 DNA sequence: TGTGCCAGCAGTGAATCGGCTAGCGGCCGCACAGATACGCAGTATTTT. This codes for CASSESASGRTDTQYF.

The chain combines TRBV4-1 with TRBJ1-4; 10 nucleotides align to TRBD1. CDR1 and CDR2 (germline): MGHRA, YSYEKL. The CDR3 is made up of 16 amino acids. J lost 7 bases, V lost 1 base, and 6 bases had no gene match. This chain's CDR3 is CASSQAPGQGREKLFF. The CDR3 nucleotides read TGCGCCAGCAGCCAAGCGCCGGGACAGGGGCGTGAAAAACTGTTTTTT.

CDR3 in amino acids: CASRFSQGTDTQYF. The CDR3 region has the DNA TGCGCCAGCAGATTTTCACAGGGGACAGATACGCAGTATTTT. The chain recombines TRBV4-3 with TRBJ2-3; 7 bases are a match to TRBD1. Germline V gene lookup returns CDR1 LGHNA and CDR2 YSLEER. V shed 6 bases and J 3 bases; nucleotides not matched to a gene: 6. CDR3 length: 14 amino acids.

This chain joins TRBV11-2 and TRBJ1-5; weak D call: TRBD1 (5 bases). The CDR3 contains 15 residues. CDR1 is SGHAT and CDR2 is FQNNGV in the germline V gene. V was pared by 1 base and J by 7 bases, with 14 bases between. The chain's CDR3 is CASSLGFGGRQPQHF. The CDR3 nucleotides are TGTGCCAGCAGCTTAGGCTTCGGGGGGAGGCAGCCCCAGCATTTT.

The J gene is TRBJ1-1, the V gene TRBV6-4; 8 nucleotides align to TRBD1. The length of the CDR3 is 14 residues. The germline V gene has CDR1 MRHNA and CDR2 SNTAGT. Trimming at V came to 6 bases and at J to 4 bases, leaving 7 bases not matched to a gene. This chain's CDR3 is CASRPDRVATEAFF. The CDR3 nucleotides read TGTGCCAGCAGGCCGGACAGGGTGGCCACTGAAGCTTTCTTT.

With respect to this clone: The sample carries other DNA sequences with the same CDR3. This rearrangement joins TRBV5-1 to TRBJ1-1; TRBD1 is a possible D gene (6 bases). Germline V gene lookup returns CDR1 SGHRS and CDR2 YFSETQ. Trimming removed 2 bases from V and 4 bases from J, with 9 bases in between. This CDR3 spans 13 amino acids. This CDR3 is CASSLGGGTEAFF. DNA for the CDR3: TGCGCCAGCAGCTTAGGGGGGGGCACTGAAGCTTTCTTT.

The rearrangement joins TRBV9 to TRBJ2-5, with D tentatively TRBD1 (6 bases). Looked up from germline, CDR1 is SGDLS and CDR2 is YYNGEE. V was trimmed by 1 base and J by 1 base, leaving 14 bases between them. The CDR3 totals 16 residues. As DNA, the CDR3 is TGTGCCAGCAGCGTATTCCAAGGGGGTTTCCAAGAGACCCAGTACTTC. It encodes CASSVFQGGFQETQYF.

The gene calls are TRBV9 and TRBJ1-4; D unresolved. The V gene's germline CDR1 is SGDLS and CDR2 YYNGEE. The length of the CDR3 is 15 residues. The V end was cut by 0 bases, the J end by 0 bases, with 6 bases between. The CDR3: CASSVGQTTNEKLFF. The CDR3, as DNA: TGTGCCAGCAGCGTAGGGCAGACAACTAATGAAAAACTGTTTTTT.

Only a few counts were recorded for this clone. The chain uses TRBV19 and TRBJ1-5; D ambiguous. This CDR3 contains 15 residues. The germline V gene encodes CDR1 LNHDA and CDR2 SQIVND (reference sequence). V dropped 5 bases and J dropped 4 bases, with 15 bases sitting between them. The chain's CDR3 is CASSYLSTGNQPQHF. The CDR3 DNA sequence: TGTGCCAGTAGTTACTTATCCACCGGGAATCAGCCCCAGCATTTT.

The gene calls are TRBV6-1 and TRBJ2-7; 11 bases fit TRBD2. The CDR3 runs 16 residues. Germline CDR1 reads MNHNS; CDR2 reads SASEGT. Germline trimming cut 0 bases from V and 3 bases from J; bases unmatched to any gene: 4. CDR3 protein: CASSEAVSGRGYEQYV. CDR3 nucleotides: TGTGCCAGCAGTGAAGCTGTTAGCGGGAGGGGCTACGAGCAGTACGTC.

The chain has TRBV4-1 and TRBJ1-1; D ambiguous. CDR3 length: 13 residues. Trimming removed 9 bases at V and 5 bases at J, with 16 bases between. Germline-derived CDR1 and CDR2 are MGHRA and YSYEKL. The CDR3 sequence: CASRTGSRTEAFF. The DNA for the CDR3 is TGCGCCAGTAGGACGGGGTCTCGGACTGAAGCTTTCTTT.

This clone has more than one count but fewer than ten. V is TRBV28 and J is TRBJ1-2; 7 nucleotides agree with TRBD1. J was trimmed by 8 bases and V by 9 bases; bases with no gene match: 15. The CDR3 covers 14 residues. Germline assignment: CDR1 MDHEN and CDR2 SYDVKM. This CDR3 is CARNPKNRGFGYTF. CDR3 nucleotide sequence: TGTGCCAGGAATCCAAAGAACAGGGGTTTCGGCTACACCTTC.

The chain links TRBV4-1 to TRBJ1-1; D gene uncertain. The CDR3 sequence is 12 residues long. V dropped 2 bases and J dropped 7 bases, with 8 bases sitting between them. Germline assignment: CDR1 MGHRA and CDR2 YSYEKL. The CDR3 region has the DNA TGCGCCAGCAGCCAAATAGACTATGAAGCTTTCTTT. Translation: CASSQIDYEAFF.

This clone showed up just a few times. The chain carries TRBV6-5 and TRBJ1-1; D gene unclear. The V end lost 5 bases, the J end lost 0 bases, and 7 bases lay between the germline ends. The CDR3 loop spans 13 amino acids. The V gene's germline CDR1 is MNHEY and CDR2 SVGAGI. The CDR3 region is CASSAQLNTEAFF. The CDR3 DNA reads TGTGCCAGCAGTGCCCAGTTGAACACTGAAGCTTTCTTT.

The CDR3 DNA sequence: TGCGCCAGCAGTCAATCTGAGCGTTATAGCAATCAGCCCCAGCATTTT. Amino acid sequence: CASSQSERYSNQPQHF. V usage is TRBV23-1 and J usage is TRBJ1-5, with D uncertain. TRBV23-1 carries the ORF label, with uncertain function. The V end was cut by 0 bases, the J end by 0 bases, with 9 bases between. The CDR3 extends over 16 amino acids.

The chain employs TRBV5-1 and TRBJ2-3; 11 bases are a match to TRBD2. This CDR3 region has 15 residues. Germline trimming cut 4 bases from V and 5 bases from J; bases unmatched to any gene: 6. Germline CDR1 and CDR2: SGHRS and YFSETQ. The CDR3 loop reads CASSLALAGEDTQYF. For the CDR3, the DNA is TGCGCCAGCAGCCTAGCACTAGCGGGAGAAGATACGCAGTATTTT. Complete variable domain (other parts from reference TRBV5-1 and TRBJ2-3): KAGVTQTPRYLIKTRGQQVTLSCSPISGHRSVSWYQQTPGQGLQFLFEYFSETQRNKGNFPGRFSGRQFSNSRSEMNVSTLELGDSALYLCASSLALAGEDTQYFGPGTRLTVL.

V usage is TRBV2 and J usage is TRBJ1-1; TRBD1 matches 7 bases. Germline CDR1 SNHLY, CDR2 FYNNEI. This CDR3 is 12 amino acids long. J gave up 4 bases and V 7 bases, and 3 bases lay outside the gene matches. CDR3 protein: CASIAGGTEAFF. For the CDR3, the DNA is TGTGCCAGCATTGCAGGGGGCACTGAAGCTTTCTTT.

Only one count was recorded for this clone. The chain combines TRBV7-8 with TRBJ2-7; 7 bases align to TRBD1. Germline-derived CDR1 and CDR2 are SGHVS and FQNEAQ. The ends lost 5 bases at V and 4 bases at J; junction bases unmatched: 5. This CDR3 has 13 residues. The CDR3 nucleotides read TGTGCCAGCAGCGCCTCGGGACAGTACGAGCAGTACGTC. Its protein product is CASSASGQYEQYV.

DNA of the CDR3: TGTGCCAGCAGAGGAGGGGTGGGCTCCTACAATGAGCAGTTCTTC. This translates into CASRGGVGSYNEQFF. The V and J genes are TRBV2 and TRBJ2-1; perhaps TRBD2 as D (6 bases). V lost 6 bases, J lost 0 bases, and 12 bases lay in between. Germline CDR1 and CDR2: SNHLY and FYNNEI. The length of the CDR3 is 15 residues.

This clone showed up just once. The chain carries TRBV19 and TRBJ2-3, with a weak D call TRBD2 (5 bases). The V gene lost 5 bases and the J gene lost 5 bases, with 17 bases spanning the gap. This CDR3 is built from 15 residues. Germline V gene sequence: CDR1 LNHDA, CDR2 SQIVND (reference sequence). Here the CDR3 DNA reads TGTGCCAGTAGTTATGGCGGGTCATGGGGAGATACGCAGTATTTT. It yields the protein CASSYGGSWGDTQYF. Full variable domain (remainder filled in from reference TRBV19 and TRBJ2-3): DGGITQSPKYLFRKEGQNVTLSCEQNLNHDAMYWYRQDPGQGLRLIYYSQIVNDFQKGDIAEGYSVSREKKESFPLTVTSAQKNPTAFYLCASSYGGSWGDTQYFGPGTRLTVL.

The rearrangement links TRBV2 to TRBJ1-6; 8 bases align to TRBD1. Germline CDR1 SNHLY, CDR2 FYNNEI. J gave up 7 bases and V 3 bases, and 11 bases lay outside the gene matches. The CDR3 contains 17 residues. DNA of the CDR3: TGTGCCAGCAGTGATTTGGGGACAGGAACTACCAATTCACCCCTCCACTTT. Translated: CASSDLGTGTTNSPLHF.

The CDR3, as DNA: TGCGCCAGCAGCAACCGGGACAGGGGGAACAATGAGCAGTTCTTC. Protein: CASSNRDRGNNEQFF. The V and J genes are TRBV5-1 and TRBJ2-1, with 11 bases aligning to TRBD1. Germline CDR1 reads SGHRS; CDR2 reads YFSETQ. J gave up 5 bases and V 4 bases, and 5 bases lay outside the gene matches. CDR3 size: 15 residues.